Sequencing of this TCR beta chain was carried out in a study of cytomegalovirus exposure and HLA in healthy donors. The method was immunoSEQ multiplex PCR; TCRdb's version includes in-frame clones alone and lacks a portion of them. The profile shows around 140,000 clones, nearly 90% of them singletons. The TCR originated in a woman between 18 and 29 years old in good health and CMV-seronegative. The sequencing sample was made of PBMCs.

CDR3 nucleotides: TGTGCCAGCAGCTTAAGACAGGGGTATGGCTACACCTTC. Protein: CASSLRQGYGYTF. The chain is built from TRBV13 and TRBJ1-2; 8 bases match TRBD1. The germline gives CDR1 PRHDT, CDR2 FYEKMQ (reference sequence). V lost 2 bases to trimming and J lost 5 bases; unmatched junction nucleotides: 1. The CDR3 consists of 13 residues. Variable domain in full (rest from reference TRBV13 and TRBJ1-2): AAGVIQSPRHLIKEKRETATLKCYPIPRHDTVYWYQQGPGQDPQFLISFYEKMQSDKGSIPDRFSAQQFSDYHSELNMSSLELGDSALYFCASSLRQGYGYTFGSGTRLTVV.